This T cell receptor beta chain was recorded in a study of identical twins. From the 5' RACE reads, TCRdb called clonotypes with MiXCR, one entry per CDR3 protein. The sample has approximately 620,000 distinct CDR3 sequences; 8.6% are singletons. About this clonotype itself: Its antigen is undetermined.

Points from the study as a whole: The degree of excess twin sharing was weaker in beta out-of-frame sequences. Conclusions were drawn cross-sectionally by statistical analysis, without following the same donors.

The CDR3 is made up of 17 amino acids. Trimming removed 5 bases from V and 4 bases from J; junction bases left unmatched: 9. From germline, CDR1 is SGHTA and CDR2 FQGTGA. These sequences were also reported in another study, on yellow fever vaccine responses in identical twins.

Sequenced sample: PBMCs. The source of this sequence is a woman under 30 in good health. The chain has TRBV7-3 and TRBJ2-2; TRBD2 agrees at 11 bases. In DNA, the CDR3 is TGTGCCAGCAGCCTAAATAGCGGGGGGGCCGGCACCGGGGAGCTGTTTTTT. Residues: CASSLNSGGAGTGELFF.